This TCR beta chain was profiled in a study of CD8+ T cells in alopecia areata (dated by TCRdb to the late 2010s). Study-level background: The treated patients took part in an open-label pilot trial in which moderate-to-severe alopecia areata was treated with oral tofacitinib at 5 to 10 mg twice daily. Patients stayed on tofacitinib for 6 to 18 months and then had 6 months of follow-up off drug so that delayed response and recurrence could be assessed. The study used high-throughput TCRbeta sequencing to examine T cell clonal expansion in alopecia areata, in both the C3H/HeJ mouse model and human patients. Scalp tissue and sorted CD4+ and CD8+ peripheral blood T cells from patchy and totalis/universalis alopecia areata patients and from healthy controls were covered by human TCRbeta sequencing. Biopsies were taken from tofacitinib-treated patients at baseline and at 4 and 24 weeks of treatment, and a later scalp biopsy was taken in several of the tofacitinib-treated patients. Scalp clonality was compared across normal scalp (n=4), patchy alopecia areata scalp (n=8), and alopecia totalis/universalis scalp (n=8). RNA was obtained with the PAXgene miRNA kit for fixed scalp, the miRNeasy kit for PBMCs, and the RNeasy kit for mouse skin. Amplification of TCRbeta CDR3 regions was done by immunoSEQ multiplex PCR using 35 Vbeta forward primers and 13 Jbeta reverse primers.

The investigation overall reported the following: Compared with normal scalp, lesional scalp, particularly in alopecia totalis/universalis, had higher clonality and more expanded CD8+ clones, which suggests antigenic drive. Resident alphabeta T cells in normal human skin are also sequenced, complicating scalp TCR repertoire analysis, unlike mouse skin dominated by gammadelta T cells. Compared with mice, TCR sequences shared between patients were less clear, possibly partly because of HLA diversity across the patient population.

The library was obtained by the immunoSEQ multiplex PCR assay. RNA was extracted from all samples and reverse transcribed into cDNA, which served as template for TCR sequencing. SuperScript III was used for first-strand cDNA synthesis, primed with a 2:1 mix of oligo-dT and random hexamers. A synthetic immune receptor repertoire was used to measure amplification bias, and any remaining bias was corrected computationally. Per the original workflow: After raw reads were preprocessed to remove errors, the CDR3 was defined following IMGT conventions as running from the conserved cysteine to phenylalanine. Clonality was calculated as 1 minus Shannon entropy normalized by log2 of the number of productive unique TCRs. Scalp TCRbeta sequences were cross-referenced with sorted blood CD4 and CD8 repertoires so that the CD4 or CD8 identity of scalp clones could be inferred. TCRdb's version of the immuneACCESS table is confined to in-frame rearrangements and falls short of the full clone set. An unresolved V gene accounts for under half of the shortfall where checked; the remainder is of unknown origin. That table gives V, J and clone size, and the DNA gave D and trimming. The table for this sample lists approximately 180,000 clones; about 63% of them were counted only once. The leading ten clones occupy roughly 14% of the sample.

From a lookup of the germline V gene, CDR1 and CDR2 are MGHDK and SYGVNS. Compared with germline, V lacks 4 bases and J lacks 5 bases; bases without a gene match: 16. CDR3 length: 18 amino acids, cysteine to phenylalanine. This entry keeps only the CDR3 DNA: 54 bases, framed from base 1. The time point label on this specimen signifies: baseline before oral tofacitinib. Peripheral blood and lesional scalp punch biopsies were obtained from patients with alopecia areata. After PBMCs were isolated by density centrifugation and stained for CD3, CD4 and CD8, a FACSAria was used to sort CD4+ and CD8+ T cells. As regards this clone: Its antigen target is currently unknown. No per-base quality is available; no much larger clone lies one base away.

This material consisted of CD4+ T cells sorted from blood, taken at week 0. The receptor was isolated from a human donor with alopecia areata. Rearrangement joined TRBV25-1 to TRBJ1-2, and 10 junction bases match TRBD1. The CDR3 reads as follows: CASSGLGTGVAPGYGYTF. The nucleotides read TGTGCCAGCAGTGGCCTCGGGACAGGGGTCGCCCCTGGGTATGGCTACACCTTC.